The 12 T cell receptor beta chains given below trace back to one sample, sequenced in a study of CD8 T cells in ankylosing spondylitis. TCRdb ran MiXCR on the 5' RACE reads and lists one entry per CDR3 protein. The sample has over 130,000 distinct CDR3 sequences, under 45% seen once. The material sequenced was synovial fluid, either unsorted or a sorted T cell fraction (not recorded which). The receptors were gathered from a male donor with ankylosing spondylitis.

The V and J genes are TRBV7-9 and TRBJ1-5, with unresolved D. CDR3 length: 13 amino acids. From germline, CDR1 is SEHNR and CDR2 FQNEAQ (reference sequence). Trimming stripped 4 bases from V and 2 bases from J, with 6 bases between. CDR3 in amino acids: CASSSGGNQPQHF. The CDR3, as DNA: TGTGCCAGCAGCTCCGGTGGCAATCAGCCCCAGCATTTT.

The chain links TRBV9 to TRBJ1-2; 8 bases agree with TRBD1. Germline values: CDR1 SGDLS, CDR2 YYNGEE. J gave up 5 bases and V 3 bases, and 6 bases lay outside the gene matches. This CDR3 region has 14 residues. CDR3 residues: CASSGYRGGYGYTF. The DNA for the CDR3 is TGTGCCAGCAGCGGATACAGGGGGGGATATGGCTACACCTTC.

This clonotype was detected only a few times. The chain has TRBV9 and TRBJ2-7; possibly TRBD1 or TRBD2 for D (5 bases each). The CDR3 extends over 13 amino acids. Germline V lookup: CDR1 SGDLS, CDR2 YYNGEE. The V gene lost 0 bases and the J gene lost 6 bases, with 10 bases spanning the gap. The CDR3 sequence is CASSVVSGGEQYF. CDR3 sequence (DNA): TGTGCCAGCAGCGTAGTTTCTGGGGGCGAGCAGTACTTC.

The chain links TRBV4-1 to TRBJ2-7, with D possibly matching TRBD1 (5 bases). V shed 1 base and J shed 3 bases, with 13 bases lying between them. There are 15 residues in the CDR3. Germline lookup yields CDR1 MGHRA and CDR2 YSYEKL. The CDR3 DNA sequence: TGCGCCAGCAGCCAAGTTCAGGGTGGAAACTACGAGCAGTACTTC. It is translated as CASSQVQGGNYEQYF.

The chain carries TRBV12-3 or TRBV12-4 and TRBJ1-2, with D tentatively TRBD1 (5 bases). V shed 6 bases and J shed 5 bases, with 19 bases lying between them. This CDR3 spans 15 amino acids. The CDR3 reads CASSLTRRDRYGYTF. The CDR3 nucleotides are TGTGCCAGCAGCCTCACCCGAAGAGACAGATATGGCTACACCTTC.

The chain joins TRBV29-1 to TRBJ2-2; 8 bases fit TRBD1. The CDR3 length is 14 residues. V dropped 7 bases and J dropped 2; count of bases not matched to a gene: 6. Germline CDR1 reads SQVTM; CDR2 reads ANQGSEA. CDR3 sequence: CSGGQGPNTGELFF. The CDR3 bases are TGCAGCGGCGGACAGGGCCCTAACACCGGGGAGCTGTTTTTT.

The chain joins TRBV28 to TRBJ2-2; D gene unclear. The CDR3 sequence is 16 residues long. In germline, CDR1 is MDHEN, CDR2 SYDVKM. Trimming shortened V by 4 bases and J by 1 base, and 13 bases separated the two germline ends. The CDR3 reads CASSSPPVWNTGELFF. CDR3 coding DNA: TGTGCCAGCAGTTCTCCCCCTGTGTGGAACACCGGGGAGCTGTTTTTT.

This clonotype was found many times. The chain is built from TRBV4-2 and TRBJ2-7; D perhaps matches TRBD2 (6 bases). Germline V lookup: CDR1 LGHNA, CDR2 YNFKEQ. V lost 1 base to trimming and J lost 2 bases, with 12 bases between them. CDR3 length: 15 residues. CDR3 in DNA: TGTGCCAGCAGCCAAGCGACGGGAGAGCCCTACGAGCAGTACTTC. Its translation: CASSQATGEPYEQYF.

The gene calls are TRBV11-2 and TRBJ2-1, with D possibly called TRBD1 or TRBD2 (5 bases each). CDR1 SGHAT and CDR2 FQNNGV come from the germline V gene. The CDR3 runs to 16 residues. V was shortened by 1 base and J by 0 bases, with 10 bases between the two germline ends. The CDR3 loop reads CASSLVGTISYNEQFF. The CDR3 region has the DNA TGTGCCAGCAGCTTAGTGGGGACCATCTCCTACAATGAGCAGTTCTTC.

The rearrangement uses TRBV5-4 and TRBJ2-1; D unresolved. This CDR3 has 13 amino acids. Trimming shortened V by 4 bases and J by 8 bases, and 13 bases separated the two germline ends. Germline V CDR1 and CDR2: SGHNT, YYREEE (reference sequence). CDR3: CASSLDPEHEQFF. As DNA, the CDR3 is TGTGCCAGCAGCCTCGACCCCGAACATGAGCAGTTCTTC. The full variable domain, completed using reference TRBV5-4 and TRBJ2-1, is ETGVTQSPTHLIKTRGQQVTLRCSSQSGHNTVSWYQQALGQGPQFIFQYYREEENGRGNFPPRFSGLQFPNYSSELNVNALELDDSALYLCASSLDPEHEQFFGPGTRLTVL.

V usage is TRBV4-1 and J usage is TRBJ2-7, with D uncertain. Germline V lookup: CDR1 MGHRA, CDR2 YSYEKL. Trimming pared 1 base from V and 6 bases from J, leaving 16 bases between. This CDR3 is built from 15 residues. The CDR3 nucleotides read TGCGCCAGCAGCCAAGGGACCCCTCGATTTAGCGAGCAGTACTTC. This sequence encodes CASSQGTPRFSEQYF.

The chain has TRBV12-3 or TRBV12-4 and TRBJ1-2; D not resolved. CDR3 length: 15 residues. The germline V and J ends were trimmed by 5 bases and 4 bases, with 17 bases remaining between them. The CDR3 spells CASSKPPVLGYGYTF. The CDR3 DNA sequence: TGTGCCAGCAGTAAACCCCCGGTCTTGGGCTATGGCTACACCTTC.